The 32 T cell receptor beta chains reported below all come from one sample, sequenced in a study of response to subunit inactivated influenza vaccine. TCRdb recomputed calls from the RT-PCR reads with MiXCR, one row per CDR3 protein. The table lists around 520,000 distinct CDR3 sequences, 25% of them singletons. The input for sequencing was CD4+ T cells sorted from PBMCs, taken around 5 days after vaccination. Receptor source: a man aged 45-65 years who received an inactivated influenza vaccine.

CDR3 sequence reads: CASSLLAGTSTDTQYF. In DNA, the CDR3 is TGCGCCAGCAGCTTACTAGCGGGAACAAGCACAGATACGCAGTATTTT. The chain joins TRBV5-1 to TRBJ2-3, with 10 positions matching TRBD2. This CDR3 comprises 16 residues. Unmatched junction bases numbered 3, after V lost 2 bases and J lost 0 bases. Per germline, CDR1 SGHRS and CDR2 YFSETQ.

This clonotype appeared a few times. The CDR3 nucleotides read TGCGCCAGCACTGCGGGGGGACAAGAGACCCAGTACTTC. Translation: CASTAGGQETQYF. The chain combines TRBV10-1 with TRBJ2-5; 8 nucleotides match TRBD2. J was trimmed by 2 bases and V by 7 bases; bases with no gene match: 3. The germline CDR1 and CDR2 sequences are WNHNN and SYGVQD (reference sequence). This CDR3 has 13 amino acids.

This clonotype was seen only a few times. The chain links TRBV9 to TRBJ2-7; 10 positions agree with TRBD1. The junction had 12 bases not matched to a gene; V was cut back by 6 bases and J by 9 bases. CDR1 is SGDLS, CDR2 YYNGEE, per germline. The CDR3 contains 14 residues. CDR3 DNA sequence: TGTGCCAGCACCCATCGGACAGGGGGTGGTGGGCAGTACTTC. It translates to CASTHRTGGGGQYF.

CDR3 coding DNA: TGTGCCAGCATCAAGGGGAGAAGCTCCTACGAGCAGTACTTC. Amino acids: CASIKGRSSYEQYF. The rearrangement uses TRBV21-1 and TRBJ2-7. TRBV21-1 is labeled a pseudogene. The CDR3 covers 14 residues.

This clonotype is medium-sized within its sample. The chain recombines TRBV6-5 with TRBJ2-2, with 11 bases fitting TRBD1. Germline CDR1 and CDR2: MNHEY and SVGAGI. The CDR3 extends over 17 amino acids. Trimming removed 7 bases from V and 4 bases from J; junction bases left unmatched: 11. The CDR3 nucleotides read TGTGCCAGCAAACCAATGGCCGGGACAGGGGGCACCGGGGAGCTGTTTTTT. It encodes CASKPMAGTGGTGELFF.

This chain uses TRBV11-2 with TRBJ2-2; 7 bases agree with TRBD2. The V segment lost 5 bases and the J segment 4 bases; nucleotides outside the gene matches: 10. Germline CDR1 reads SGHAT; CDR2 reads FQNNGV. CDR3 length: 16 amino acids. The CDR3 sequence is CASSPGLVVPTGELFF. The CDR3 DNA is TGTGCCAGCAGCCCCGGACTAGTGGTTCCCACCGGGGAGCTGTTTTTT.

The genes are TRBV7-8 and TRBJ1-2, with 9 bases that match TRBD1. The CDR3 is 13 residues long. Germline V gives CDR1 SGHVS, CDR2 FQNEAQ. V lost 4 bases to trimming and J lost 8 bases; unmatched junction nucleotides: 5. CDR3 DNA: TGTGCCAGCAGCTCCCGGACAGGGGACGGCTACACCTTC. It translates to CASSSRTGDGYTF.

This clonotype occurred a few times. The rearrangement joins TRBV20-1 to TRBJ1-5; D possibly corresponds to TRBD1 (6 bases). Per germline, CDR1 DFQATT and CDR2 SNEGSKA (reference sequence). This CDR3 is built from 13 residues. V gave up 3 bases and J gave up 3 bases, with 9 bases separating them. The CDR3 DNA reads as TGCAGTGCTAGGAGGACAGACAATCAGCCCCAGCATTTT. As protein: CSARRTDNQPQHF.

This clonotype was picked up a small number of times. The chain couples TRBV7-9 to TRBJ2-2; TRBD2 aligns across 9 bases. This CDR3 comprises 15 residues. V gave up 5 bases and J gave up 6 bases; unmatched junction bases: 7. CDR1 is SEHNR, CDR2 FQNEAQ, per germline (reference sequence). CDR3: CASSGSGSRSGELFF. DNA of the CDR3: TGTGCCAGCAGCGGTAGCGGGAGCAGGTCCGGGGAGCTGTTTTTT.

The genes are TRBV11-2 and TRBJ2-5, with a weak D call TRBD2 (6 bases). Between the trimmed V and J ends, which lost 3 bases and 1 base, there was a span of 15 bases. This CDR3 has 16 residues. Germline CDR1 reads SGHAT; CDR2 reads FQNNGV. The CDR3: CASSFSYGGTQETQYF. The DNA for the CDR3 is TGTGCCAGCAGCTTTTCATATGGGGGGACCCAAGAGACCCAGTACTTC.

This clonotype has just a few counts. This chain connects TRBV7-2 to TRBJ1-1; the D gene is possibly TRBD1 (6 bases). Trimming removed 5 bases at V and 3 bases at J, with 13 bases between. The CDR3 covers 14 residues. Germline V lookup: CDR1 SGHTA, CDR2 FQGNSA. CDR3 in amino acids: CASSLRGGHTEAFF. DNA of the CDR3: TGTGCCAGCAGCCTCAGGGGTGGGCACACTGAAGCTTTCTTT. Full variable domain (remainder filled in from reference TRBV7-2 and TRBJ1-1): GAGVSQSPSNKVTEKGKDVELRCDPISGHTALYWYRQSLGQGLEFLIYFQGNSAPDKSGLPSDRFSAERTGGSVSTLTIQRTQQEDSAVYLCASSLRGGHTEAFFGQGTRLTVV.

The rearrangement links TRBV5-4 to TRBJ2-1, with D possibly being TRBD2 (5 bases). The CDR3 runs 14 residues. CDR1 and CDR2 (germline): SGHNT, YYREEE (reference sequence). V gave up 3 bases and J gave up 5 bases, with 12 bases separating them. CDR3 bases: TGTGCCAGCAGCTCCCGGGGAATGGACAATGAGCAGTTCTTC. Translation gives CASSSRGMDNEQFF.

This clonotype appeared many times. The chain combines TRBV5-1 with TRBJ2-5; 10 bases align to TRBD1. V lost 4 bases, J lost 5 bases, and 8 bases stayed unmatched. This CDR3 spans 15 amino acids. Per germline, CDR1 SGHRS and CDR2 YFSETQ. The CDR3 sequence: CASSTGQGRGETQYF. The CDR3 coding sequence is TGCGCCAGCAGCACGGGACAGGGGAGAGGGGAGACCCAGTACTTC. Together with reference TRBV5-1 and TRBJ2-5, the CDR3 gives the full variable domain: KAGVTQTPRYLIKTRGQQVTLSCSPISGHRSVSWYQQTPGQGLQFLFEYFSETQRNKGNFPGRFSGRQFSNSRSEMNVSTLELGDSALYLCASSTGQGRGETQYFGPGTRLLVL.

This clonotype has ten or more counts. CDR3 loop: CASSFADTQYF. As DNA, the CDR3 is TGTGCCAGCAGTTTCGCTGATACGCAGTATTTT. The chain joins TRBV7-9 to TRBJ2-3, with unresolved D. Germline CDR1 and CDR2: SEHNR and FQNEAQ (reference sequence). Trimming stripped 6 bases from V and 6 bases from J, with 7 bases between. CDR3 size: 11 residues.

A few counts support this clonotype. The V gene is TRBV29-1, the J gene TRBJ2-7; no firm D call. Germline CDR1 reads SQVTM; CDR2 reads ANQGSEA. The ends were cut back, 5 bases at V and 3 bases at J, with 11 bases in the middle. The CDR3 is 12 residues long. CDR3 nucleotide sequence: TGCAGCGTTAAGGGCAGGAACTACGAGCAGTACTTC. This codes for CSVKGRNYEQYF.

The V and J genes are TRBV25-1 and TRBJ2-7; D assignment may be TRBD1 or TRBD2 (5 bases each). With 1 base removed from V and 3 bases from J, the gap between germline ends came to 13 bases. This CDR3 comprises 15 residues. Germline-derived CDR1 and CDR2 are MGHDK and SYGVNS. The CDR3 is CASSESGQRSYEQYF. CDR3 in DNA: TGTGCCAGCAGTGAATCGGGGCAGCGAAGCTACGAGCAGTACTTC.

This clonotype was counted only a few times. The chain links TRBV6-2 or TRBV6-3 to TRBJ2-1; TRBD2 matches 7 bases. The length of the CDR3 is 15 residues. Looked up from germline, CDR1 is MNHEY and CDR2 is SVGEGT. Trimming removed 6 bases from V and 4 bases from J; junction bases left unmatched: 9. Written as DNA, the CDR3 is TGTGCCAGCAGCCTCGAAGGTAGCGGGTACAATGAGCAGTTCTTC. It specifies CASSLEGSGYNEQFF.

Many counts were recorded for this clonotype. The chain links TRBV7-9 to TRBJ2-1; D uncertain. The CDR3 totals 12 residues. Germline V gene sequence: CDR1 SEHNR, CDR2 FQNEAQ (reference sequence). V was cut by 5 bases and J by 6 bases, with 8 bases left in between. CDR3 in DNA: TGTGCCAGCAGCACGGCGACCAATGAGCAGTTCTTC. Translated: CASSTATNEQFF.

The chain carries TRBV5-1 and TRBJ1-4, with TRBD1 matching 8 bases. There are 15 residues in the CDR3. The ends lost 4 bases at V and 5 bases at J; junction bases unmatched: 7. CDR1 and CDR2 (germline): SGHRS, YFSETQ. The CDR3 bases are TGCGCCAGCAGCGGGACAGGTGCCCACAATGAAAAACTGTTTTTT. Its protein product is CASSGTGAHNEKLFF.

This clonotype occurred a few times. This chain uses TRBV10-3 with TRBJ2-5, with D perhaps matching TRBD2 (7 bases). This CDR3 has 14 residues. Germline V gives CDR1 ENHRY, CDR2 SYGVKD. V was trimmed by 7 bases and J by 5 bases, leaving 17 bases between them. The CDR3 DNA sequence: TGTGCCATCAAAGGGGGGGATACCGGGGAGACCCAGTACTTC. Translating gives CAIKGGDTGETQYF.

The DNA for the CDR3 is TGTGCCAGCAGTTATCGGGGGTACAATCAGCCCCAGCATTTT. Translation gives CASSYRGYNQPQHF. The chain carries TRBV12-3 or TRBV12-4 and TRBJ1-5; tentative D call: TRBD1 (5 bases). The CDR3 is made up of 14 amino acids. V gave up 4 bases and J gave up 3 bases, with 10 bases separating them.

This clonotype has just a few counts. The chain uses TRBV6-2 or TRBV6-3 and TRBJ1-1; unclear D gene. The germline V gene encodes CDR1 MNHEY and CDR2 SVGEGT. Trimming took 2 bases from V and 1 from J, leaving 11 bases between them. This CDR3 region has 15 residues. The CDR3 sequence: CASSYGGWGNTEAFF. CDR3 in DNA: TGTGCCAGCAGTTACGGAGGTTGGGGGAACACTGAAGCTTTCTTT.

V and J are TRBV29-1 and TRBJ2-7; 8 nucleotides line up with TRBD1. V lost 6 bases to trimming and J lost 4 bases; unmatched junction nucleotides: 5. Germline CDR1 and CDR2: SQVTM and ANQGSEA. The CDR3 is 12 amino acids. CDR3 amino acids: CSVRGPQYEQYF. The DNA of the CDR3 is TGCAGCGTCAGGGGGCCACAGTACGAGCAGTACTTC.

Only a few counts were recorded for this clonotype. The chain is built from TRBV15 and TRBJ2-7, with D possibly matching TRBD2 (5 bases). The CDR3 spans 14 residues. The germline V gene encodes CDR1 LNHNV and CDR2 YYDKDF (reference sequence). V dropped 1 base and J dropped 0 bases, with 7 bases sitting between them. The CDR3 loop reads CATSRGSGSYEQYF. The CDR3 DNA sequence: TGTGCCACCAGCAGAGGCAGCGGCTCCTACGAGCAGTACTTC. Based on the CDR3 plus reference TRBV15 and TRBJ2-7, the full variable domain is DAMVIQNPRYQVTQFGKPVTLSCSQTLNHNVMYWYQQKSSQAPKLLFHYYDKDFNNEADTPDNFQSRRPNTSFCFLDIRSPGLGDTAMYLCATSRGSGSYEQYFGPGTRLTVT.

The gene calls are TRBV27 and TRBJ1-6, with D possibly matching TRBD1 (6 bases). Germline V gives CDR1 MNHEY, CDR2 SMNVEV (reference sequence). The V gene lost 5 bases and the J gene lost 11 bases, with 22 bases spanning the gap. This CDR3 comprises 16 residues. This CDR3 reads CASSPLSGTHGTPLHF. CDR3 DNA: TGTGCCAGCAGTCCACTCTCCGGGACACACGGTACACCCCTCCACTTT.

The chain has TRBV20-1 and TRBJ1-1; perhaps TRBD1 as D (6 bases). Germline CDR1 DFQATT, CDR2 SNEGSKA (reference sequence). Trimming pared 4 bases from V and 7 bases from J, leaving 13 bases between. CDR3 length: 12 residues. CDR3: CSATQGINEAFF. The CDR3 DNA reads as TGCAGTGCTACCCAGGGGATCAATGAAGCTTTCTTT.

The chain recombines TRBV18 with TRBJ1-5; 10 bases agree with TRBD1. V gave up 6 bases and J gave up 1 base; unmatched junction bases: 3. The CDR3 is 15 amino acids. CDR1 is KGHSH and CDR2 is LQKENI in the germline V gene. CDR3 DNA: TGTGCCAGCTCGCGACAGGGGGCGAGCAATCAGCCCCAGCATTTT. The encoded protein is CASSRQGASNQPQHF.

The table lists this clonotype with a few counts. The chain recombines TRBV28 with TRBJ2-7; 7 bases line up with TRBD1. The CDR3 sequence is 13 residues long. The J segment lost 3 bases and the V segment lost 8 bases, leaving 7 bases of the junction unmatched. Germline V CDR1 and CDR2: MDHEN, SYDVKM. CDR3 in DNA: TGTGCCAGCTCACAGGGGACCTACTACGAGCAGTACTTC. This codes for CASSQGTYYEQYF. Drawing the rest from reference TRBV28 and TRBJ2-7, the complete variable domain is DVKVTQSSRYLVKRTGEKVFLECVQDMDHENMFWYRQDPGLGLRLIYFSYDVKMKEKGDIPEGYSVSREKKERFSLILESASTNQTSMYLCASSQGTYYEQYFGPGTRLTVT.

This clonotype turned up a few times. The junction departs from the called germline gene at one end, perhaps through a read error. This chain links TRBV10-3 with TRBJ1-5, with D perhaps matching TRBD1 (6 bases). Germline values: CDR1 ENHRY, CDR2 SYGVKD. The CDR3 is 14 residues long. Written as DNA, the CDR3 is TGTGCCATCAGCCCTCAGGGGAGCAGTCAGCCCCAGCATTTT. Amino acid sequence: CAISPQGSSQPQHF.

The rearrangement joins TRBV12-5 to TRBJ2-1; 8 bases agree with TRBD1. In germline, CDR1 is LGHNT, CDR2 FRNRAP. This CDR3 region has 15 residues. The V gene end was trimmed by 0 bases and the J gene end by 9 bases; junction bases not matched to a gene: 7. CDR3 loop: CASGLVLGQGFEQFF. Here the CDR3 DNA reads TGTGCTAGTGGTTTGGTACTTGGACAGGGCTTTGAGCAGTTCTTC.

This clonotype was recorded only once. The chain couples TRBV18 to TRBJ2-7, with D possibly called TRBD1 or TRBD2 (5 bases each). There are 16 residues in the CDR3. Germline CDR1 and CDR2: KGHSH and LQKENI. Between the trimmed V and J ends, which lost 1 base and 3 bases, there was a span of 16 bases. CDR3 protein: CASSPLRGLWIYEQYF. The CDR3 nucleotides read TGTGCCAGCTCACCACTGAGGGGTCTTTGGATCTACGAGCAGTACTTC.

The chain links TRBV5-4 to TRBJ2-7; D is undetermined. The V gene lost 4 bases and the J gene lost 0 bases, with 8 bases spanning the gap. The CDR3 consists of 13 residues. Germline loops: CDR1 SGHNT, CDR2 YYREEE (reference sequence). In DNA, the CDR3 is TGTGCCAGCAGCCCCCAGGACTCCTACGAGCAGTACTTC. Its protein is CASSPQDSYEQYF.